These 15 T cell receptor beta chains were sequenced from one sample in a study of beta chain features in type 1 diabetes. These receptors' antigens are unknown. Sequenced material consisted of expressed TCRB transcripts (all of the isolated RNA was reverse transcribed). Only in-frame clones appear in the TCRdb table, and some are missing; sequencing was by immunoSEQ multiplex PCR. The repertoire holds about 660,000 clones, with about 14% as singletons. General study findings and limits: TCRB CDR3 length was moderately but significantly reduced in all four CD4+ subsets of Type 1 diabetes patients.

The sequencing input was naive CD4+ T cells from blood. The receptors shown here come from a man in his late teens or twenties with type 1 diabetes.

This clone was counted a few times. The rearrangement links TRBV28 to TRBJ2-1, with a weak D call TRBD1 (5 bases). The CDR3 totals 13 residues. The germline CDR1 and CDR2 sequences are MDHEN and SYDVKM. The V and J ends lost 6 bases and 6 bases respectively, with 12 bases between them. CDR3 DNA: TGTGCCAGCAGGAGGACATCTTTCAATGAGCAGTTCTTC. Translating gives CASRRTSFNEQFF.

The chain uses TRBV21-1 and TRBJ2-7. TRBV21-1 is termed a pseudogene. The CDR3 is 14 amino acids. CDR3: CASSRRPAPYEQYF. Here the CDR3 DNA reads TGTGCCAGCAGCCGCCGGCCTGCTCCCTACGAGCAGTACTTC.

The V and J genes are TRBV7-9 and TRBJ1-4; D gene uncertain. This CDR3 is built from 16 residues. Germline values: CDR1 SEHNR, CDR2 FQNEAQ (reference sequence). Trimming pared 3 bases from V and 0 bases from J, leaving 11 bases between. The CDR3 DNA follows: TGTGCCAGCAGCTTCCGGACGGAAGCAACTAATGAAAAACTGTTTTTT. Encoded protein: CASSFRTEATNEKLFF.

This clone was seen more than once but under ten times. The chain links TRBV5-1 to TRBJ2-1; 7 bases are shared with TRBD1. Germline V CDR1 and CDR2: SGHRS, YFSETQ. The CDR3 is 14 residues long. Trimming removed 4 bases from V and 9 bases from J; junction bases left unmatched: 10. The CDR3 reads CASSLTGELVEQFF. CDR3 DNA: TGCGCCAGCAGCCTAACAGGGGAGTTGGTTGAGCAGTTCTTC.

This clone was seen just once. The rearrangement uses TRBV7-6 and TRBJ2-7; no definite D call. The CDR3 spans 15 residues. The germline gives CDR1 SGHVS, CDR2 FNYEAQ. Trimming removed 4 bases at V and 2 bases at J, with 15 bases between. The CDR3 coding sequence is TGTGCCAGCAGCTCTAATAGTAGGGCCGCCTACGAGCAGTACTTC. It yields the protein CASSSNSRAAYEQYF.

In this sample, this clone turned up a few times. The rearrangement uses TRBV7-2 and TRBJ2-5; D remains unclear. The DNA end favors TRBJ2-7, so the J call may be wrong. The CDR3 length is 14 residues. In germline, CDR1 is SGHTA, CDR2 FQGNSA. CDR3 in DNA: TGTGCCAGCAGCCTTGCCCTCACCGTCCACGAGCAGTACTTC. Translating it yields CASSLALTVHEQYF.

J is TRBJ2-6 and V is TRBV2; D is ambiguous. Trimming stripped 7 bases from V and 2 bases from J, with 6 bases between. This CDR3 contains 13 residues. Germline-derived CDR1 and CDR2 are SNHLY and FYNNEI. CDR3 protein: CASTNTGANVLTF. Here the CDR3 DNA reads TGTGCCAGCACCAACACTGGGGCCAACGTCCTGACTTTC.

This clone was picked up a small number of times. The chain is built from TRBV6-6 and TRBJ1-4; D call uncertain. Germline CDR1 is MNHNY and CDR2 is SVGAGI (reference sequence). Trimming shortened V by 6 bases and J by 5 bases, and 19 bases separated the two germline ends. The CDR3 consists of 16 residues. CDR3 DNA: TGTGCCAGCAGCGAGACATTTATAAGAGAAAATGAAAAACTGTTTTTT. It specifies CASSETFIRENEKLFF.

The rearrangement uses TRBV18 and TRBJ1-1; 7 bases fit TRBD1. V dropped 5 bases and J dropped 6; count of bases not matched to a gene: 9. In germline, CDR1 is KGHSH, CDR2 LQKENI. This CDR3 comprises 14 residues. In nucleotides, the CDR3 is TGTGCCAGCTCATCCCGACAGGGACCCCCTGAAGCTTTCTTT. This gives the protein CASSSRQGPPEAFF.

V is TRBV10-3 and J is TRBJ1-1, with 9 nucleotides matching TRBD1. This CDR3 contains 14 residues. Germline assignment: CDR1 ENHRY and CDR2 SYGVKD. Trimming took 6 bases from V and 5 from J; bases not matched to a gene: 7. The DNA of the CDR3 is TGTGCCATCAGGCCGGGACAGGGAGTAACTGAAGCTTTCTTT. This encodes CAIRPGQGVTEAFF.

This clone was recorded a few times. The chain uses TRBV12-2 and TRBJ2-7; TRBD1, the D gene given by the table, was not confirmed from the DNA. TRBV12-2 is flagged as a pseudogene. This CDR3 has 17 residues. The CDR3 sequence is CASRFPRTSGQAYEQYF. For the CDR3, the DNA is TGTGCAAGTCGCTTCCCTCGAACCTCGGGACAGGCCTACGAGCAGTACTTC.

The rearrangement links TRBV6-6 to TRBJ2-1; D gene uncertain. V lost 2 bases and J lost 6, with 8 bases in between. The CDR3 spans 13 residues. The V gene's germline CDR1 is MNHNY and CDR2 SVGAGI (reference sequence). This chain's CDR3 is CASSYVGSNEQFF. In nucleotides, the CDR3 is TGTGCCAGCAGTTACGTGGGTAGCAATGAGCAGTTCTTC.

The chain employs TRBV5-1 and TRBJ2-1, with D possibly TRBD1 on 5 matching bases. CDR1 is SGHRS and CDR2 is YFSETQ in the germline V gene. The V end lost 6 bases, the J end lost 4 bases, and 17 bases lay between the germline ends. This CDR3 is 15 amino acids long. CDR3 nucleotide sequence: TGCGCCAGCACCGAAGCCCAGGGTCCATACAATGAGCAGTTCTTC. This gives the protein CASTEAQGPYNEQFF. Filled out from reference TRBV5-1 and TRBJ2-1, the complete variable domain reads KAGVTQTPRYLIKTRGQQVTLSCSPISGHRSVSWYQQTPGQGLQFLFEYFSETQRNKGNFPGRFSGRQFSNSRSEMNVSTLELGDSALYLCASTEAQGPYNEQFFGPGTRLTVL.

This clone was observed a handful of times. This chain joins TRBV5-1 and TRBJ2-1; D gene uncertain. The germline CDR1 and CDR2 sequences are SGHRS and YFSETQ. The CDR3 extends over 15 amino acids. V was pared by 2 bases and J by 5 bases, with 14 bases between. The CDR3 DNA reads TGCGCCAGCAGCTTAAGGTCGCTGAAGGACAATGAGCAGTTCTTC. This translates into CASSLRSLKDNEQFF.

Comment on this clone: The identical CDR3 is also encoded by other nucleotide sequences in the sample. The chain couples TRBV30 to TRBJ1-5; D uncertain. The CDR3 is 13 amino acids. V lost 1 base and J lost 2, with 6 bases in between. Germline V gene sequence: CDR1 GTSNPN, CDR2 SVGIG (reference sequence). This CDR3 reads CAWSAQGNQPQHF. Here the CDR3 DNA reads TGTGCCTGGAGTGCTCAGGGCAATCAGCCCCAGCATTTT.